What follows are 22 T cell receptor beta chains derived from one specimen sequenced in a study of blood T cells in healthy people across ages. For the second PCR, which ran for about 6 to 11 cycles, a sample-barcoded 5' primer and a J-beta primer mix were used. MiXCR was run by TCRdb on the 5' RACE reads, yielding one entry per CDR3 protein. The top ten clones hold about 20% of a sample with fewer than 900,000 distinct CDR3 sequences, roughly 44% of them seen once. Sequenced input: blood. These receptors all stem from a woman aged 55-69 years in good health.

This clonotype occurred a few times. This chain uses TRBV7-3 with TRBJ1-4; a possible D gene is TRBD1 (5 bases). V was shortened by 5 bases and J by 8 bases, with 12 bases between the two germline ends. CDR1 is SGHTA and CDR2 is FQGTGA in the germline V gene. The CDR3 is 13 amino acids. The CDR3 loop reads CASSRATGEKLFF. The CDR3 DNA is TGTGCCAGCAGCCGAGCCACAGGAGAAAAACTGTTTTTT.

V gene TRBV6-5 combines with J gene TRBJ2-2, with TRBD1 as a possible D gene (7 bases). Germline lookup yields CDR1 MNHEY and CDR2 SVGAGI. The CDR3 spans 15 residues. The V gene lost 7 bases and the J gene lost 4 bases, with 16 bases spanning the gap. The chain's CDR3 is CASNPTGRRTGELFF. CDR3 DNA: TGTGCCAGCAACCCGACAGGGAGGCGCACCGGGGAGCTGTTTTTT.

The rearrangement uses TRBV28 and TRBJ2-4; D is undetermined. The ends were cut back, 5 bases at V and 0 bases at J, with 11 bases in the middle. The CDR3 extends over 15 amino acids. Germline assignment: CDR1 MDHEN and CDR2 SYDVKM. The DNA of the CDR3 is TGTGCCAGCAGTCCGGCTAAGGGAGCCAAAAACATTCAGTACTTC. Amino acids: CASSPAKGAKNIQYF.

The V and J genes are TRBV28 and TRBJ2-7; D remains ambiguous. Trimming took 3 bases from V and 6 from J, leaving 15 bases between them. Germline V lookup: CDR1 MDHEN, CDR2 SYDVKM. The CDR3 sequence is 14 residues long. This chain's CDR3 is CASSFVGKVIEQYF. CDR3 DNA sequence: TGTGCCAGCAGTTTCGTAGGGAAGGTTATCGAGCAGTACTTC.

The chain recombines TRBV6-5 with TRBJ2-1; the match to TRBD2 covers 8 bases. The germline V gene encodes CDR1 MNHEY and CDR2 SVGAGI. The CDR3 sequence is 16 residues long. Unmatched junction bases numbered 5, after V lost 2 bases and J lost 2 bases. The CDR3 DNA reads TGTGCCAGCAGTTACGACGTAGCGGGGCCCTACAATGAGCAGTTCTTC. Translation: CASSYDVAGPYNEQFF.

The gene calls are TRBV7-2 and TRBJ1-1; D is unclear. Trimming shortened V by 2 bases and J by 7 bases, and 11 bases separated the two germline ends. Germline lookup yields CDR1 SGHTA and CDR2 FQGNSA. The CDR3 spans 13 residues. The CDR3 loop is CASSLWEAGEAFF. CDR3 DNA: TGTGCCAGCAGCTTATGGGAGGCTGGTGAAGCTTTCTTT.

The chain links TRBV20-1 to TRBJ2-3, with TRBD2 matching over 11 bases. The V gene end was trimmed by 6 bases and the J gene end by 7 bases; junction bases not matched to a gene: 9. The CDR3 covers 14 residues. Per germline, CDR1 DFQATT and CDR2 SNEGSKA (reference sequence). The CDR3 is CSAEIAGGPNTQYF. The CDR3, as DNA: TGCAGTGCCGAGATAGCGGGGGGGCCGAATACGCAGTATTTT.

The chain employs TRBV28 and TRBJ2-7; tentative D call: TRBD2 (6 bases). CDR1 and CDR2 from the germline V gene are MDHEN and SYDVKM. The V and J ends lost 6 bases and 0 bases respectively, with 12 bases between them. This CDR3 is 14 amino acids long. In nucleotides, the CDR3 is TGTGCCAGCAGCGATAGCGGATTCTCCTACGAGCAGTACTTC. Translation gives CASSDSGFSYEQYF.

This clonotype was counted between two and nine times. V gene TRBV12-3 or TRBV12-4 combines with J gene TRBJ1-2; TRBD1 matches at 10 bases. The CDR3 has 16 residues. J lost 5 bases, V lost 1 base, and 7 bases had no gene match. CDR3 DNA: TGTGCCAGCAGTTTAGGGGGACAGGGGTCTGGGTATGGCTACACCTTC. This sequence encodes CASSLGGQGSGYGYTF.

The chain uses TRBV20-1 and TRBJ2-5; TRBD2 agrees at 7 bases. In germline, CDR1 is DFQATT, CDR2 SNEGSKA (reference sequence). The trim removed 3 bases at V and 2 bases at J, leaving 9 bases unmatched. This CDR3 comprises 15 residues. CDR3 protein: CSAREWGSGQETQYF. DNA of the CDR3: TGCAGTGCTAGGGAGTGGGGTAGCGGGCAAGAGACCCAGTACTTC.

This chain links TRBV7-2 with TRBJ2-7, with TRBD1 matching 7 bases. With 6 bases clipped from V and 1 base from J, the junction kept 6 bases outside the gene matches. From germline, CDR1 is SGHTA and CDR2 FQGNSA. The CDR3 extends over 14 amino acids. The CDR3 spells CTSRRGTDSYEQYF. CDR3 DNA: TGTACCAGCAGAAGAGGGACAGATTCCTACGAGCAGTACTTC.

The V gene is TRBV21-1, the J gene TRBJ2-1; TRBD2 reflects the table's D call only, with no check against the DNA. TRBV21-1 is a listed pseudogene. This CDR3 is built from 15 residues. CDR3 DNA sequence: TGTGCCAGCCAAGTAAGGGCTCTCCGCTCCTACGAGCAGTTCTTC. The encoded protein is CASQVRALRSYEQFF.

This clonotype has a single count. The chain couples TRBV14 to TRBJ2-7; D call uncertain. This CDR3 has 12 residues. V lost 5 bases and J lost 1, with 6 bases in between. Germline CDR1 SGHDN, CDR2 FVKESK. CDR3 sequence: CASSIISYEQYF. The CDR3 nucleotides are TGTGCCAGCAGCATAATATCCTACGAGCAGTACTTC.

This chain links TRBV20-1 with TRBJ2-7; 7 bases are shared with TRBD2. Losses at the gene ends were 6 bases for V and 7 bases for J; bases not matched to a gene: 9. CDR3 length: 12 amino acids. CDR1 is DFQATT, CDR2 SNEGSKA, per germline (reference sequence). The CDR3 DNA reads TGCAGTGCAACCGGGACTACCAATGAGCAGTACTTC. It is translated as CSATGTTNEQYF.

The chain has TRBV20-1 and TRBJ2-3, with 11 positions matching TRBD2. V was clipped by 0 bases and J by 0 bases; unmatched bases: 5. CDR3 size: 17 residues. Germline lookup yields CDR1 DFQATT and CDR2 SNEGSKA (reference sequence). CDR3 in DNA: TGCAGTGCTAGAGAAGGAACTAGCGGGGGCAGCACAGATACGCAGTATTTT. This sequence encodes CSAREGTSGGSTDTQYF.

The chain links TRBV20-1 to TRBJ2-7, with TRBD1 identical over 12 bases. Germline V gene sequence: CDR1 DFQATT, CDR2 SNEGSKA (reference sequence). Germline trimming cut 4 bases from V and 4 bases from J; bases unmatched to any gene: 8. The CDR3 is 15 residues long. The DNA for the CDR3 is TGCAGTGCTAAACCCGGGACAGGGGGCGTTTACGAGCAGTACTTC. Amino acid sequence: CSAKPGTGGVYEQYF.

The chain joins TRBV28 to TRBJ2-7; D not certain. The CDR3 consists of 11 residues. Germline CDR1 MDHEN, CDR2 SYDVKM. Trimming took off 10 bases at V and 1 base at J, with 8 bases between the two ends. The CDR3 loop reads CATKESYEQYF. The CDR3 DNA follows: TGTGCCACCAAGGAGTCCTACGAGCAGTACTTC. Variable domain in full (rest from reference TRBV28 and TRBJ2-7): DVKVTQSSRYLVKRTGEKVFLECVQDMDHENMFWYRQDPGLGLRLIYFSYDVKMKEKGDIPEGYSVSREKKERFSLILESASTNQTSMYLCATKESYEQYFGPGTRLTVT.

This clonotype was seen repeatedly, ten times or more. The CDR3 DNA reads TGTTTAATAAGGGCACAGGGTTGCGATACGCAGTATTTT. It specifies CLIRAQGCDTQYF. The V call is TRBV7-3, the J call TRBJ2-3, with D maybe TRBD1 (6 bases). CDR3 length: 13 residues. In germline, CDR1 is SGHTA, CDR2 FQGTGA.

This chain connects TRBV27 to TRBJ2-6; the match to TRBD1 covers 7 bases. This CDR3 comprises 17 residues. Germline V gene lookup returns CDR1 MNHEY and CDR2 SMNVEV (reference sequence). The J segment lost 0 bases and the V segment lost 5 bases, leaving 7 bases of the junction unmatched. The CDR3 here is CASSPLPGGSGANVLTF. CDR3 bases: TGTGCCAGCAGTCCCCTTCCAGGGGGCTCTGGGGCCAACGTCCTGACTTTC. Combining the CDR3 with reference TRBV27 and TRBJ2-6 gives the whole variable domain EAQVTQNPRYLITVTGKKLTVTCSQNMNHEYMSWYRQDPGLGLRQIYYSMNVEVTDKGDVPEGYKVSRKEKRNFPLILESPSPNQTSLYFCASSPLPGGSGANVLTFGAGSRLTVL.

The V call is TRBV6-2 or TRBV6-3, the J call TRBJ2-7; TRBD1 aligns across 7 bases. This CDR3 contains 15 residues. The J segment lost 3 bases and the V segment lost 6 bases, leaving 11 bases of the junction unmatched. From germline, CDR1 is MNHEY and CDR2 SVGEGT. CDR3 in amino acids: CASSEPGTANYEQYF. CDR3 coding DNA: TGTGCCAGCAGCGAGCCCGGGACAGCCAACTACGAGCAGTACTTC.

Comments on this clonotype: Mismatch with germline at one junction end may stem from a read error. J is TRBJ2-3 and V is TRBV5-1; possibly TRBD1 for D (6 bases). The CDR3 extends over 14 amino acids. CDR1 is SGHRS and CDR2 is YFSETQ in the germline V gene. CDR3 region: CASRLNTGTDTQYF. For the CDR3, the DNA is TGCGCCAGCCGCTTAAATACAGGGACAGATACGCAGTATTTT.

This chain links TRBV25-1 with TRBJ2-5; 10 bases match TRBD2. V lost 2 bases and J lost 6; bases outside the gene matches: 6. Germline V lookup: CDR1 MGHDK, CDR2 SYGVNS. The CDR3 contains 15 residues. The CDR3 loop is CASSEGAGGLKTQYF. The CDR3 DNA follows: TGTGCCAGCAGTGAAGGAGCGGGGGGGCTAAAGACCCAGTACTTC.